These 9 T cell receptor beta chains originate from one sample sequenced in a study of control samples from healthy donors and cancer patients. Method: immunoSEQ multiplex PCR; TCRdb's copy keeps in-frame clones and lacks some. Of 25,000 to 35,000 clones in the sample, more than 75% were seen once. Sequencing was done on a sample of PBMCs. The receptors shown here come from a woman aged 40-49 years with lung cancer.

The rearrangement joins TRBV11-2 to TRBJ2-7; D remains unclear. V gave up 5 bases and J gave up 3 bases, with 8 bases separating them. This CDR3 comprises 12 residues. Per germline, CDR1 SGHAT and CDR2 FQNNGV. CDR3 sequence reads: CASSLVDYEQYF. In DNA form, the CDR3 reads TGTGCCAGCAGCCTGGTGGACTACGAGCAGTACTTC.

This clone appeared once. The chain uses TRBV6-5 and TRBJ1-2; TRBD1 is a possible D gene (5 bases). Per germline, CDR1 MNHEY and CDR2 SVGAGI. The V and J ends lost 7 bases and 8 bases respectively, with 11 bases between them. The CDR3 covers 11 residues. CDR3 sequence: CASTRAGGYTF. The CDR3 bases are TGTGCCAGCACCAGGGCAGGAGGCTACACCTTC.

The V and J genes are TRBV5-1 and TRBJ1-1, with 8 bases lining up with TRBD1. J gave up 10 bases and V 4 bases, and 12 bases lay outside the gene matches. Germline loops: CDR1 SGHRS, CDR2 YFSETQ. This CDR3 is 14 amino acids long. The CDR3 region is CASSPGELDRGAFF. CDR3 nucleotides: TGCGCCAGCAGCCCCGGTGAGCTAGACAGGGGAGCTTTCTTT.

The V gene is TRBV7-2, the J gene TRBJ2-3, with D possibly being TRBD1 (7 bases). Germline V CDR1 and CDR2: SGHTA, FQGNSA. The V end lost 3 bases, the J end lost 0 bases, and 13 bases lay between the germline ends. This CDR3 has 16 amino acids. The CDR3 loop is CASSLTGSGSTDTQYF. CDR3 coding DNA: TGTGCCAGCAGCTTGACAGGGAGCGGGAGCACAGATACGCAGTATTTT.

This clone was recorded only once. The chain combines TRBV2 with TRBJ1-5; D is unresolved. Deletions cut 6 bases from V and 6 bases from J, with 12 bases between. CDR3 length: 13 residues. Germline lookup yields CDR1 SNHLY and CDR2 FYNNEI. The CDR3 region has the DNA TGTGCCAGCAGGGGGATCTTCGGTCAGCCCCAGCATTTT. This sequence encodes CASRGIFGQPQHF.

This clone is termed medium-sized. This chain links TRBV3-1 (or the pseudogene TRBV3-2) with TRBJ1-1; D uncertain. Germline assignment: CDR1 LGHDT and CDR2 YNNKEL (reference sequence). V lost 7 bases and J 5 bases, leaving 11 bases between the germline ends. The CDR3 is 12 residues long. The chain's CDR3 is CASTRHGTEAFF. The CDR3 bases are TGTGCCAGCACCCGGCACGGTACTGAAGCTTTCTTT.

The chain couples TRBV6-2 or TRBV6-3 to TRBJ1-6, with unresolved D. This CDR3 spans 14 amino acids. Between the trimmed V and J ends, which lost 4 bases and 10 bases, there was a span of 14 bases. Germline CDR1 reads MNHEY; CDR2 reads SVGEGT. In nucleotides, the CDR3 is TGTGCCAGCAGTTCTGACGGGCCATGGTCACCCCTCCACTTT. This gives the protein CASSSDGPWSPLHF.

The rearrangement joins TRBV6-6 to TRBJ1-3; TRBD1 is a possible D gene (6 bases). The germline CDR1 and CDR2 sequences are MNHNY and SVGAGI (reference sequence). The CDR3 loop spans 13 amino acids. Between the trimmed V and J ends, which lost 6 bases and 0 bases, there was a span of 6 bases. CDR3 loop: CASRDSSGNTIYF. The CDR3 DNA reads as TGTGCCAGCAGGGACAGCTCTGGAAACACCATATATTTT.

The chain has TRBV5-5 and TRBJ2-7, with D unclear. CDR3 length equals 14 residues. Germline CDR1 and CDR2: SGHKS and YYEKEE (reference sequence). V shed 4 bases and J shed 1 base, with 12 bases lying between them. In DNA form, the CDR3 reads TGTGCCAGCAGCAAGGGCGTTAGTTCCTACGAGCAGTACTTC. It yields the protein CASSKGVSSYEQYF.